This T cell receptor (beta chain) came from a study of blood T cell repertoires in COVID-19. For the study at large: Nucleic acid was either cDNA or gDNA, and it came from T cells, B-cell-depleted T cells, or PBMCs.

The assay was immunoSEQ multiplex PCR, and TCRdb's table has in-frame clones only and misses some. The data hold about 200,000 clones, with 82% observed a single time. Seattle patients were enrolled while actively infected and followed longitudinally. The CDR3 consists of 14 residues. The V gene lost 2 bases and the J gene lost 1 base, with 8 bases spanning the gap. Germline loops: CDR1 SEHNR, CDR2 FQNEAQ (reference sequence). Sequencing was done on a sample of peripheral blood. This clonotype was sampled from a woman of 80 years or more with COVID-19, enrolled during active disease. The chain is built from TRBV7-9 and TRBJ1-1; D is uncertain. The CDR3 reads CASSLWGGNTEAFF. The DNA for the CDR3 is TGTGCCAGCAGCTTATGGGGAGGGAACACTGAAGCTTTCTTT.